This T cell receptor beta chain was identified in a study of CD8 T cells in Susac syndrome. Random-hexamer reverse transcription was applied to roughly 0.45 to 1 ug RNA. TCRdb reprocessed the immunoSEQ multiplex PCR reads with MiXCR, giving one entry per CDR3 protein. The sample shows some 97,000 distinct CDR3 sequences, 95% of them seen only once. The sequenced sample was CD8+ T cells from PBMCs. The sequence derives from a human donor with Susac syndrome.

This chain's CDR3 is CSAGETGRNNEQFF. In nucleotides, the CDR3 is TGCAGCGCAGGGGAGACAGGTCGTAACAATGAGCAGTTCTTC. The J gene is TRBJ2-1, the V gene TRBV29-1; D may be TRBD1 (6 bases). The CDR3 runs 14 residues. Trimming left V 7 bases short and J 5 bases short, with 18 bases between. CDR1 and CDR2 from the germline V gene are SQVTM and ANQGSEA.